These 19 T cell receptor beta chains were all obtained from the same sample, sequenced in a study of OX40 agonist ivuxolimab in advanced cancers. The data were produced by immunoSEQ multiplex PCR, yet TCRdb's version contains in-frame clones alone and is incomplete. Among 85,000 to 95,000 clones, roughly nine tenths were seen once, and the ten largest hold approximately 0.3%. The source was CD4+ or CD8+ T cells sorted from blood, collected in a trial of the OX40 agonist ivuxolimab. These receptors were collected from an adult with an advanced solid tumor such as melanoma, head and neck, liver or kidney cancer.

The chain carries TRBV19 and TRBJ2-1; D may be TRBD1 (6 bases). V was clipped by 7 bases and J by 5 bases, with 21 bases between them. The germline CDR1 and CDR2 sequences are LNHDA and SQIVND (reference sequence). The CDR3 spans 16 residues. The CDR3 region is CASTPDLGASHNEQFF. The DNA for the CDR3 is TGTGCCAGTACCCCAGACCTGGGGGCGAGTCACAATGAGCAGTTCTTC.

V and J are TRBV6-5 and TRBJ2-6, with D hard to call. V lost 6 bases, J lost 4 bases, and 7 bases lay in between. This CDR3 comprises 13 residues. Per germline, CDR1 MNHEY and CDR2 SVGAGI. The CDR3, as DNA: TGTGCCAGCAGCACGGAGGGGGCCAACGTCCTGACTTTC. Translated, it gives CASSTEGANVLTF.

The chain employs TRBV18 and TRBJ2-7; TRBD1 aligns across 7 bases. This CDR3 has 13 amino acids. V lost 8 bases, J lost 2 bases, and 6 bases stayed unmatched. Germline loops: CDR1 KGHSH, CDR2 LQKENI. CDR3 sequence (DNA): TGTGCCAGCACCCAAGACAGGGCCTACGAGCAGTACTTC. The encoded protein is CASTQDRAYEQYF.

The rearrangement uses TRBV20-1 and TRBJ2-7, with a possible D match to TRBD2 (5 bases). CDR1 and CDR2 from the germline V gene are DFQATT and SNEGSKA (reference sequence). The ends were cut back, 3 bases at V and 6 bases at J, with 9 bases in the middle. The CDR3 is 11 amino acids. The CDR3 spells CSASRGREQYF. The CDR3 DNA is TGCAGTGCTAGTAGAGGGCGCGAGCAGTACTTC.

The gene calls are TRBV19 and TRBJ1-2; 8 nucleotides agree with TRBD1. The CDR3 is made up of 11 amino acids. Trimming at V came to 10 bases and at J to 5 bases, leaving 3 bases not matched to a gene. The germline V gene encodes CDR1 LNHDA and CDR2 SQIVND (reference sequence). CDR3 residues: CATDRGYGYTF. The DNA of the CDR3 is TGTGCCACCGACAGGGGATATGGCTACACCTTC. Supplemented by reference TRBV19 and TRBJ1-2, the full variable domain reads DGGITQSPKYLFRKEGQNVTLSCEQNLNHDAMYWYRQDPGQGLRLIYYSQIVNDFQKGDIAEGYSVSREKKESFPLTVTSAQKNPTAFYLCATDRGYGYTFGSGTRLTVV.

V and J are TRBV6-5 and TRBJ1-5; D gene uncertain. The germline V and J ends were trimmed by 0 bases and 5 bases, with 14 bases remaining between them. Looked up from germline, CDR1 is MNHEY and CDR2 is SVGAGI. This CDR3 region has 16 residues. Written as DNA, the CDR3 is TGTGCCAGCAGTTACTCGGGGAGAGGATGGGATCAGCCCCAGCATTTT. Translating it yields CASSYSGRGWDQPQHF.

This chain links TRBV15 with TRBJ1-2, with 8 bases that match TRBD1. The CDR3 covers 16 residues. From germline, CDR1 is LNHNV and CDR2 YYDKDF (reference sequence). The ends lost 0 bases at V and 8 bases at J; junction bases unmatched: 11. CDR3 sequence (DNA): TGTGCCACCAGCAGAGATAGTAGGACAGGGCCCTTCGGCTACACCTTC. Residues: CATSRDSRTGPFGYTF.

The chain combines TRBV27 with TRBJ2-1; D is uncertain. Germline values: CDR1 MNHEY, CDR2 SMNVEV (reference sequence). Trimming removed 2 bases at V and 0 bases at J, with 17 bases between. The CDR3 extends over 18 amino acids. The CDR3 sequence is CASSLRVPLESSYNEQFF. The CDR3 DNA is TGTGCCAGCAGTTTAAGAGTTCCTCTGGAGAGCTCCTACAATGAGCAGTTCTTC.

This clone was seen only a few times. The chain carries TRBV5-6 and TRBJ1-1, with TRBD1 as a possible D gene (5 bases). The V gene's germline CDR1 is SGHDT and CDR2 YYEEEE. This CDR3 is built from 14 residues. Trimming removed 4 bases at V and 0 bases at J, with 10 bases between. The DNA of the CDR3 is TGTGCCAGCAGCCTGGACACGTTGAACACTGAAGCTTTCTTT. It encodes CASSLDTLNTEAFF.

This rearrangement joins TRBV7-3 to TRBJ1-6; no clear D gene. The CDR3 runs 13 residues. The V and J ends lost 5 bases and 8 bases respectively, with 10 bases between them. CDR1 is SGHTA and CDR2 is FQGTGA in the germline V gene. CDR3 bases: TGTGCCAGCAGCAAAACGACGGATTCACCCCTCCACTTT. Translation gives CASSKTTDSPLHF.

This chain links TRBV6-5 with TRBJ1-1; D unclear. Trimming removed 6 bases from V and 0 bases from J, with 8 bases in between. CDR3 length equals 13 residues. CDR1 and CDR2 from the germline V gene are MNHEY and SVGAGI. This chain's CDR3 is CASRRFMNTEAFF. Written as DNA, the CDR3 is TGTGCCAGCAGGCGATTCATGAACACTGAAGCTTTCTTT.

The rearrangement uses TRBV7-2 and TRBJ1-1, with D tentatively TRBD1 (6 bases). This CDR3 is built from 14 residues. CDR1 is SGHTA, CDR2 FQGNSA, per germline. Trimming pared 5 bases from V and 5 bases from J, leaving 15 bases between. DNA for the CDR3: TGTGCCAGCAGCCCAAATTGGGGGCGGACTGAAGCTTTCTTT. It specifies CASSPNWGRTEAFF.

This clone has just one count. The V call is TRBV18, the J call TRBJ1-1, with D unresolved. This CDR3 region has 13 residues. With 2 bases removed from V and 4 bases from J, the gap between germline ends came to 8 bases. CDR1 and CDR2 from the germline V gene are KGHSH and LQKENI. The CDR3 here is CASSPSEGTEAFF. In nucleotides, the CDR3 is TGTGCCAGCTCACCAAGCGAAGGCACTGAAGCTTTCTTT.

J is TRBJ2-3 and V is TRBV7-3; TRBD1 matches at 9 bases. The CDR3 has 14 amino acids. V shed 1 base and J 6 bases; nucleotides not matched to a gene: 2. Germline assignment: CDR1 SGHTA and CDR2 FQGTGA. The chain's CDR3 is CASSLSDRGDTQYF. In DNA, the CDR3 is TGTGCCAGCAGCTTAAGTGACAGGGGGGATACGCAGTATTTT.

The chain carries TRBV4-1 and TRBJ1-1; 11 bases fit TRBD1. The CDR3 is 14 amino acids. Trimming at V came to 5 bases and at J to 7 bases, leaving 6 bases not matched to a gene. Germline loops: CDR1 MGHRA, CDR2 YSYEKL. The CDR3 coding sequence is TGCGCCAGCAGCAGCCCGGGACAGGGGGTTGAAGCTTTCTTT. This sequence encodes CASSSPGQGVEAFF.

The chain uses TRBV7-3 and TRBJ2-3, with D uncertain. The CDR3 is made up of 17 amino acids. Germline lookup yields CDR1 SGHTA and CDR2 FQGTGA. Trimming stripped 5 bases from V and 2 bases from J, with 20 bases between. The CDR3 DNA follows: TGTGCCAGCAGCCCCGGGCCTACATTGGATAACACAGATACGCAGTATTTT. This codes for CASSPGPTLDNTDTQYF.

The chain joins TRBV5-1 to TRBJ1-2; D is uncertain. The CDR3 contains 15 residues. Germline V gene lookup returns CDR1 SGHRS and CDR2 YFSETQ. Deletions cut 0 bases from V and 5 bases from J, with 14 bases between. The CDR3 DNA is TGCGCCAGCAGCTTGGAGGGCGGAGGGTGGTATGGCTACACCTTC. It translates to CASSLEGGGWYGYTF.

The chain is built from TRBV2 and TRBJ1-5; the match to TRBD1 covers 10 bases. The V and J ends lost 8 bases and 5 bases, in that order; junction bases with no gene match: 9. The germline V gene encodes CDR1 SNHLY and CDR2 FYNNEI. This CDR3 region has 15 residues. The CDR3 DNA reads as TGTGCCAGCGCCCGGGACAGGGGCCTTTATCAGCCCCAGCATTTT. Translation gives CASARDRGLYQPQHF.

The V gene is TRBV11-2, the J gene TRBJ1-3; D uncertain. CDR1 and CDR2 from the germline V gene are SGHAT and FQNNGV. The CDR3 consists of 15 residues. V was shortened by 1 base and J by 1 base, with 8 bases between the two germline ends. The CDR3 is CASSLAGGSGNTIYF. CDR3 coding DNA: TGTGCCAGCAGCTTAGCAGGCGGGTCTGGAAACACCATATATTTT.